This T cell receptor (beta chain) is from a study of tumor and adjacent non-tumor tissue in lung cancer. The overall study: Histology: eleven to twelve adenocarcinoma, 2 squamous cell carcinoma, 1 small cell lung cancer.

Three rounds of nested PCR, following a modified ARM-PCR protocol, produced the TCRbeta library. TCRdb processed the multiplex PCR reads anew with MiXCR; each CDR3 protein has one entry. Of 60,000 or so distinct CDR3 sequences in the sample, 61% were seen once. The CDR3 consists of 13 residues. Germline assignment: CDR1 DFQATT and CDR2 SNEGSKA (reference sequence). V was clipped by 3 bases and J by 3 bases, with 11 bases between them. The template was RNA from unsorted bulk tissue. The normal lung tissue was taken more than 3 cm from the tumor edge. This clonotype was seen only once. The sequenced sample consisted of distant non-tumor lung tissue. This TCR was sampled from a man in his 70s with non-small cell lung cancer. The chain combines TRBV20-1 with TRBJ1-2; D remains unclear. The CDR3 nucleotides are TGCAGTGCTAGTGGCCAGGAGGACTATGGCTACACCTTC. It encodes CSASGQEDYGYTF.